The clone carrying this T cell receptor beta chain appeared a few times. The data are from a study of cytomegalovirus exposure and HLA in healthy donors. V trimming: 4 bases; J trimming: 9 bases; junction bases outside the gene matches: 12. The CDR3 spans 16 residues. Germline values: CDR1 SGHRS, CDR2 YFSETQ. This PCR relied on a set of 60 Vbeta primers and 13 Jbeta primers. Some clones are missing from TCRdb's copy, which holds only in-frame ones; the method was immunoSEQ multiplex PCR. There are some 170,000 clones in the sample; roughly 76% occur only once, and less than 15% lies in the top ten. Sequencing was done on a sample of PBMCs. This TCR derives from a woman aged 45-60 years in good health and CMV-seronegative. The chain recombines TRBV5-1 with TRBJ1-6, with TRBD1 matching 8 bases. The CDR3 DNA reads as TGCGCCAGCAGCCTTCAAGGACAGGGCAGTGTTTCACCCCTCCACTTT. It encodes CASSLQGQGSVSPLHF.